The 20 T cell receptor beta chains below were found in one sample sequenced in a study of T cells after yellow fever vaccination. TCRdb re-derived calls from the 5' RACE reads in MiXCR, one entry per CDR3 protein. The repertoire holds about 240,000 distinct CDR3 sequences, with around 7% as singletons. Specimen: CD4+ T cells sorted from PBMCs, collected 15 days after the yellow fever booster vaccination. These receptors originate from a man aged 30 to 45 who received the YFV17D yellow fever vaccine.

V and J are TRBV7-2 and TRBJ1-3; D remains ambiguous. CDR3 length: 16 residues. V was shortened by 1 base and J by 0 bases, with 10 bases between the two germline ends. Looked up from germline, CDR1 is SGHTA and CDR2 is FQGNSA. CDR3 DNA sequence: TGTGCCAGCAGCTTAGGTGGCACGACCTCTGGAAACACCATATATTTT. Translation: CASSLGGTTSGNTIYF.

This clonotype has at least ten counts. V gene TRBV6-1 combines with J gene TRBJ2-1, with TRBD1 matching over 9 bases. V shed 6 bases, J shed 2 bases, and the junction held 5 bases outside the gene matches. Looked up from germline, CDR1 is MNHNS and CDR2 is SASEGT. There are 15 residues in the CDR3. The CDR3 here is CASSRTGDAYNEQFF. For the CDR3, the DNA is TGTGCCAGCAGCCGGACAGGGGACGCCTACAATGAGCAGTTCTTC.

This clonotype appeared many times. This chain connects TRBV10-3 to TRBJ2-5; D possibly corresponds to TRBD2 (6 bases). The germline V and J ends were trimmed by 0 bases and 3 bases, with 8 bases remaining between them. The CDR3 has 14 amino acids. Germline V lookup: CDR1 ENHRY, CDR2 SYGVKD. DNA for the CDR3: TGTGCCATCAGTGAGTCAACGGGAGAAGAGACCCAGTACTTC. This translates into CAISESTGEETQYF.

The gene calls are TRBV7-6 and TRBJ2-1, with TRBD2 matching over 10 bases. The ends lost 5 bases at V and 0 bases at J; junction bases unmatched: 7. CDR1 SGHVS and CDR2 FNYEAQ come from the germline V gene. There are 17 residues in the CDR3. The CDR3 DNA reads TGTGCCAGCAGCCAACTAGCGGGATCAGGCTCCTACAATGAGCAGTTCTTC. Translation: CASSQLAGSGSYNEQFF.

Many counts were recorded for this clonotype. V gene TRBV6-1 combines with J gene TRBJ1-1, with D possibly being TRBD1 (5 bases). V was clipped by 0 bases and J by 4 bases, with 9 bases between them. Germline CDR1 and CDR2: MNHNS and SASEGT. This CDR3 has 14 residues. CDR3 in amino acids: CASSEAGGVTEAFF. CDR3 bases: TGTGCCAGCAGTGAAGCGGGAGGGGTCACTGAAGCTTTCTTT.

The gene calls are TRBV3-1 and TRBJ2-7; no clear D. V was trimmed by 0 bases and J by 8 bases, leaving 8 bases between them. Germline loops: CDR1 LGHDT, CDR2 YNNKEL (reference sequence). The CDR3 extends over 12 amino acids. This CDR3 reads CASSQEDHKQYF. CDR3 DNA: TGTGCCAGCAGCCAAGAAGATCACAAGCAGTACTTC.

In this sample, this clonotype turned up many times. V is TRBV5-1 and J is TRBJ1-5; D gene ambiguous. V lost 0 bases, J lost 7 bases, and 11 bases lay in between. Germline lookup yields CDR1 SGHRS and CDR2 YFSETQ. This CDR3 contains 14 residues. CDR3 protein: CASSLEGPGQPQHF. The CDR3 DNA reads TGCGCCAGCAGCTTGGAAGGTCCAGGACAGCCCCAGCATTTT.

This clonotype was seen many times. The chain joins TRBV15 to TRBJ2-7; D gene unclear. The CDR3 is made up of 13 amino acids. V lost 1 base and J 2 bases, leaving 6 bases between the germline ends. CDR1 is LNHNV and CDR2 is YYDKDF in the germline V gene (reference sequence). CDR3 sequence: CATSRAMAYEQYF. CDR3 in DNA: TGTGCCACCAGCAGAGCGATGGCCTACGAGCAGTACTTC.

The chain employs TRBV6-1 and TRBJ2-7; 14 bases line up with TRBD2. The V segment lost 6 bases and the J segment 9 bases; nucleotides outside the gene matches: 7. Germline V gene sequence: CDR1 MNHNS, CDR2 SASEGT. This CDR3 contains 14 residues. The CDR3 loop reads CASRTGLAGVVQYF. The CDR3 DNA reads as TGTGCCAGCAGGACGGGACTAGCGGGAGTTGTGCAGTACTTC.

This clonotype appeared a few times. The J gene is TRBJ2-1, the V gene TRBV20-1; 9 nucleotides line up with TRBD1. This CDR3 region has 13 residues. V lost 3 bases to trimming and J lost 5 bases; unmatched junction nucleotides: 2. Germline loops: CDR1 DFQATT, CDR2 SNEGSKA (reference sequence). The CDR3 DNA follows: TGCAGTGCTAGGGGGACAGGGCACAATGAGCAGTTCTTC. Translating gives CSARGTGHNEQFF.

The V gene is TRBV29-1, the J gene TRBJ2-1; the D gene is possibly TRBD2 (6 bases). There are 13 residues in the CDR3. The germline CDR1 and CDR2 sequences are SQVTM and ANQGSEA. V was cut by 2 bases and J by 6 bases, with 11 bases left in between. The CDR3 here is CSVEPTRRNEQFF. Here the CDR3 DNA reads TGCAGCGTTGAACCGACTAGACGCAATGAGCAGTTCTTC.

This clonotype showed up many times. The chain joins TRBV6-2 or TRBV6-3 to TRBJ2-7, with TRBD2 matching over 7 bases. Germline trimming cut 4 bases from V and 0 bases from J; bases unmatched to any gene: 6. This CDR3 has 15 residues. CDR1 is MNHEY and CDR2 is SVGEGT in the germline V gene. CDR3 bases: TGTGCCAGCAGTTTTAGCGGGTTCCCCTCCTACGAGCAGTACTTC. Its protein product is CASSFSGFPSYEQYF.

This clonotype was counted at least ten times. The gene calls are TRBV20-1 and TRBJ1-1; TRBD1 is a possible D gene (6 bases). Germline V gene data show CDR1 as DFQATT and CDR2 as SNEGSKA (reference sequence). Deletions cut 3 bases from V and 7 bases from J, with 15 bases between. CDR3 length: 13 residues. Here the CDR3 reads CSARPGTRREAFF. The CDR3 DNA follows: TGCAGTGCTAGGCCCGGGACAAGACGTGAAGCTTTCTTT.

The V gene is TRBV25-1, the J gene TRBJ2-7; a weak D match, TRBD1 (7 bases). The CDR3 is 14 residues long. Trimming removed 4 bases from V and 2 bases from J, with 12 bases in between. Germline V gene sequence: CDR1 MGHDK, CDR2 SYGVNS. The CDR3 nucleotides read TGTGCCAGCAGTGGGACAGGAGGGGCCTACGAGCAGTACTTC. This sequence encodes CASSGTGGAYEQYF.

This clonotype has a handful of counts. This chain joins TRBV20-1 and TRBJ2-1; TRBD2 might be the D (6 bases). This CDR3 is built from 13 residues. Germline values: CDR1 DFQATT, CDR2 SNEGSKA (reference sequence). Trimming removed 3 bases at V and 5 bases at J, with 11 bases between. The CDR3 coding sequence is TGCAGTGCTAGCAGGGAGGTGGACAATGAGCAGTTCTTC. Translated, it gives CSASREVDNEQFF.

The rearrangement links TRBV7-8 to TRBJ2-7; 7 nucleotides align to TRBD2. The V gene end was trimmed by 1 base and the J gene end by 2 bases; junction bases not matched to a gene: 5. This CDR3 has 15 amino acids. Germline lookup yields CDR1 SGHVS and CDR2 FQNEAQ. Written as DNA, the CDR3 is TGTGCCAGCAGCTTAGGATGGGAGGGAACCTACGAGCAGTACTTC. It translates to CASSLGWEGTYEQYF. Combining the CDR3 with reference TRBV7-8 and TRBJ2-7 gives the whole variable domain GAGVSQSPRYKVAKRGQDVALRCDPISGHVSLFWYQQALGQGPEFLTYFQNEAQLDKSGLPSDRFFAERPEGSVSTLKIQRTQQEDSAVYLCASSLGWEGTYEQYFGPGTRLTVT.

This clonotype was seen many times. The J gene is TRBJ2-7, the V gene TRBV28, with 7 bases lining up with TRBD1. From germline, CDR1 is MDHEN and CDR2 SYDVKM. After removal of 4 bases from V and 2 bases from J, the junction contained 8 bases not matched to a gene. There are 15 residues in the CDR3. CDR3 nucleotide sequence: TGTGCCAGCAGTTCCAGGGACAGCCGAGCCTACGAGCAGTACTTC. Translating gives CASSSRDSRAYEQYF. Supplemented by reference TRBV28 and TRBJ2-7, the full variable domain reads DVKVTQSSRYLVKRTGEKVFLECVQDMDHENMFWYRQDPGLGLRLIYFSYDVKMKEKGDIPEGYSVSREKKERFSLILESASTNQTSMYLCASSSRDSRAYEQYFGPGTRLTVT.

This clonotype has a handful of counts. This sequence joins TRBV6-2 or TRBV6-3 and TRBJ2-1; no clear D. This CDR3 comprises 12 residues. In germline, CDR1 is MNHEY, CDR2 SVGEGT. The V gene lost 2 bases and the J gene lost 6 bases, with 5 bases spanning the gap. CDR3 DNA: TGTGCCAGCAGTTACCGCGCCAATGAGCAGTTCTTC. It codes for CASSYRANEQFF.

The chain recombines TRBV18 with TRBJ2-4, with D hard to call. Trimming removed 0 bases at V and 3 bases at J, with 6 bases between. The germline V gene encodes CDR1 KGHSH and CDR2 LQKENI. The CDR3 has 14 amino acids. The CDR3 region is CASSPPVLKNIQYF. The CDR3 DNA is TGTGCCAGCTCACCACCGGTCCTCAAAAACATTCAGTACTTC. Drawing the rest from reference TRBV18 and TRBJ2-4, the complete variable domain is NAGVMQNPRHLVRRRGQEARLRCSPMKGHSHVYWYRQLPEEGLKFMVYLQKENIIDESGMPKERFSAEFPKEGPSILRIQQVVRGDSAAYFCASSPPVLKNIQYFGAGTRLSVL.

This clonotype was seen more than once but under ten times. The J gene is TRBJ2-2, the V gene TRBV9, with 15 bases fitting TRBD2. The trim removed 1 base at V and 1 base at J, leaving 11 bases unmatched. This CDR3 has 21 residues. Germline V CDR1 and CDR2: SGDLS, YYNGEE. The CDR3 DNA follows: TGTGCCAGCAGCGTAACCGTTCCGGGACTAGCGGGAGGATGGAACACCGGGGAGCTGTTTTTT. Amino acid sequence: CASSVTVPGLAGGWNTGELFF.